This entry describes one TCR beta chain. Germline and junction disagree at one end, which may indicate a read error. The source of the sample is a study of blood T cells in healthy people across ages. Primed by a sample-barcoded 5' primer and a J-beta primer mix, a second PCR proceeded for 7 to 11 cycles. TCRdb redid the calling of the 5' RACE reads with MiXCR, one entry per CDR3 protein. The sample contains hundreds of thousands of distinct CDR3 sequences, about 36% of which appear only once. Germline loops: CDR1 LGHNA, CDR2 YNFKEQ. This CDR3 spans 17 amino acids. The sequenced material came from blood. V gene TRBV4-2 combines with J gene TRBJ2-3, with TRBD1 matching 8 bases. The TCR comes from a young man in good health. DNA of the CDR3: TGTGTCAGCAGCCAAGAGACCGGGGCAGGGGGCGCGTATACGCAGTATTTT. This gives the protein CVSSQETGAGGAYTQYF.